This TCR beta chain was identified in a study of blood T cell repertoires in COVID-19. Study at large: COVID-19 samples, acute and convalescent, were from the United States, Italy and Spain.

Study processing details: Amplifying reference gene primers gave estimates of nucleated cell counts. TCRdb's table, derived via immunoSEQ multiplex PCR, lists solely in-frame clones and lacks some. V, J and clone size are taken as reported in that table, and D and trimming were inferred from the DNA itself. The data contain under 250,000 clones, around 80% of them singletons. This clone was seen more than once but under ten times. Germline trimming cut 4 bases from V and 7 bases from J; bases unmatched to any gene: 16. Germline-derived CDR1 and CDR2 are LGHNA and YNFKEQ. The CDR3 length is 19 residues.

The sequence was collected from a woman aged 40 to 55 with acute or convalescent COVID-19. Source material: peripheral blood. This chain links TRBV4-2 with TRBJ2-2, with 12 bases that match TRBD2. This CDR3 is CASSPLRSGLAGRNGELFF. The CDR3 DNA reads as TGTGCCAGCAGCCCCTTAAGAAGCGGACTAGCGGGGAGGAACGGGGAGCTGTTTTTT.